This T cell receptor (delta chain) was obtained from a study of gamma-delta T cells after stem cell transplantation. TCRdb re-processed the RT-PCR reads using CATT. The top ten clones hold 8.6% of a sample with 2,000 to 2,500 delta-chain clones, around 20% of them seen once. This clone was observed a few times. Trimming took off 0 bases at V and 7 bases at J, with 24 bases between the two ends. The CDR3 has 19 amino acids. CDR1 and CDR2 (germline): TSWWSYY, QGS. This receptor was taken from a human donor. It is not recorded whose cells these are; they may come from a transplant donor. The chain is built from TRDV1 and TRDJ2, with D possibly being TRDD3 (8 bases). The sequenced sample was gamma-delta T cells. The CDR3 sequence is CALGELRSYPGGKGAQLFF. Written as DNA, the CDR3 is TGTGCTCTTGGGGAACTCCGTTCCTACCCTGGGGGAAAGGGAGCACAACTCTTCTTT.